This is a list of T cell receptor beta chains from one sample in a study of T cell changes during pregnancy in multiple sclerosis. Clones were read by immunoSEQ multiplex PCR, and TCRdb kept only the in-frame ones, dropping some. The sample holds over 50,000 clones, about 92% seen once. Sequenced here: CD4+ T cells from peripheral blood mononuclear cells, sampled after pregnancy. These receptors originate from a female donor with multiple sclerosis, enrolled in a pregnancy study. Each CDR3 is given with its conserved first and last residue. A D gene is named only where the DNA matches it firmly. Not all rows give a size; the values are once, few, many and, for expanded clones, a class.

TRBJ2-1 once TRBV27 16 TRBD1 CASSLRATGGEVRQFF TGTGCCAGCAGTTTACGGGCGACAGGGGGCGAGGTTCGGCAGTTCTTC
TRBJ2-7 - TRBV7-2 12 - CASRGGPSEQYF TGTGCCAGTAGGGGTGGCCCCAGCGAGCAGTACTTC
TRBJ2-1 - TRBV7-3 18 TRBD1 CASSSGQGAPDSYNEQFF TGTGCCAGCAGCTCGGGACAGGGGGCCCCCGACTCCTACAATGAGCAGTTCTTC
TRBJ2-2 once TRBV7-2 13 - CASTKPWSGELFF TGTGCCAGCACCAAGCCGTGGTCCGGGGAGCTGTTTTTT
TRBJ2-1 once TRBV11-3 14 - CASSLHGTLNEQFF TGTGCCAGCAGCTTACATGGGACTTTGAATGAGCAGTTCTTC
TRBJ2-5 - TRBV10-3 14 - CAISVGLVQETQYF TGTGCCATCAGTGTAGGACTGGTCCAAGAGACCCAGTACTTC
TRBJ2-1 - TRBV9 16 - CASSNQQDTLYNEQFF TGTGCCAGCAGCAACCAACAGGACACCCTTTACAATGAGCAGTTCTTC
TRBJ2-2 - TRBV27 15 TRBD1 CASSLQGVSTGELFF TGTGCCAGCAGTCTCCAGGGGGTGAGCACCGGGGAGCTGTTTTTT
TRBJ2-5 - TRBV14 16 - CASSQGRTDRERAQYF TGTGCCAGCAGCCAAGGGAGGACTGACCGCGAGCGGGCCCAGTACTTC
TRBJ1-1 - TRBV5-6 13 - CASSPRPNTEAFF TGTGCCAGCAGCCCGAGGCCGAACACTGAAGCTTTCTTT
TRBJ2-1 - TRBV28 12 TRBD2 CASSTGLAEGFF TGTGCCAGCAGTACCGGACTAGCGGAGGGGTTCTTC
TRBJ1-5 - TRBV5-4 12 - CASPFGYQPQHF TGTGCCAGCCCTTTCGGGTATCAGCCCCAGCATTTT
TRBJ2-5 - TRBV9 14 - CASGLTAFQETQYF TGTGCCAGCGGACTGACTGCATTCCAAGAGACCCAGTACTTC
TRBJ2-3 - TRBV27 14 - CASSLLPLGDTQYF TGTGCCAGCAGTTTACTTCCCCTCGGAGATACGCAGTATTTT
TRBJ1-3 - TRBV7-2 15 TRBD1 CASRYRGQSGNTIYF TGTGCCAGCAGGTACAGGGGCCAATCTGGAAACACCATATATTTT
TRBJ2-1 - TRBV5-4 13 TRBD2 CASSWSGSNEQFF TGTGCCAGCAGCTGGAGCGGGAGCAATGAGCAGTTCTTC
TRBJ2-3 - TRBV27 17 TRBD2 CASSPDQREDRADTQYF TGTGCCAGCAGTCCTGACCAGCGGGAGGACCGCGCCGATACGCAGTATTTT
TRBJ2-7 - TRBV2 14 TRBD2 CASTSGARSYEQYF TGTGCCAGCACAAGCGGGGCTAGGAGCTACGAGCAGTACTTC
TRBJ1-1 - TRBV6-1 13 - CASTYRANTEAFF TGTGCCAGCACTTACAGGGCGAACACTGAAGCTTTCTTT
TRBJ2-1 - TRBV5-4 14 TRBD2 CASSLRGSGNEQFF TGTGCCAGCAGCTTGCGCGGGAGCGGCAATGAGCAGTTCTTC
TRBJ1-3 - TRBV13 15 - CASSLGRFPGNTIYF TGTGCCAGCAGCCTCGGGAGGTTTCCTGGAAACACCATATATTTT
TRBJ1-5 - TRBV2 11 - CASSEFQGQHF TGTGCCAGCAGTGAATTCCAGGGCCAGCATTTT
TRBJ1-1 - TRBV6-6 13 TRBD1 CASSLGQGSEAFF TGTGCCAGCAGTTTGGGACAGGGGTCTGAAGCTTTCTTT
TRBJ1-2 - TRBV6-6 15 - CATSTGLPDYYGYTF TGTGCCACCAGTACAGGGCTCCCGGATTACTATGGCTACACCTTC
TRBJ2-3 once TRBV19 15 TRBD2 CASSMTSGTTDTQYF TGTGCCAGTAGTATGACTAGCGGTACCACAGATACGCAGTATTTT
TRBJ1-2 once TRBV5-5 14 - CASSPGRGGNGYTF TGTGCCAGCAGCCCGGGACGGGGGGGGAATGGCTACACCTTC
TRBJ1-2 - TRBV18 13 - CASSPSRYYGYTF TGTGCCAGCTCACCATCGAGGTACTATGGCTACACCTTC
TRBJ2-3 - TRBV25-1 15 - CASSERDGEGGVQYF TGTGCCAGCAGTGAAAGGGACGGCGAGGGGGGGGTGCAGTATTTT
TRBJ2-2 - TRBV7-2 17 TRBD2 CASSPRTSGTSTGELFF TGTGCCAGCAGCCCGCGGACTAGCGGGACTTCCACCGGGGAGCTGTTTTTT
TRBJ2-1 - TRBV14 15 TRBD2 CASSRARSGNFEQFF TGTGCCAGCAGCCGAGCTAGGAGCGGGAACTTTGAGCAGTTCTTC
TRBJ2-3 once TRBV7-3 15 TRBD2 CASSLSGSVADTQYF TGTGCCAGCAGCTTAAGCGGGAGTGTTGCAGATACGCAGTATTTT
TRBJ1-1 - TRBV25-1 12 - CASSEFTQGPFF TGTGCCAGCAGTGAATTTACGCAGGGCCCTTTCTTT
TRBJ1-1 - TRBV4-1 15 TRBD1 CASSQDRDRGTEAFF TGCGCCAGCAGCCAAGATCGGGACAGGGGAACTGAAGCTTTCTTT
TRBJ1-6 - TRBV6-4 14 TRBD1 CASSRDRGNSPLHF TGTGCCAGCAGTCGGGACAGGGGGAATTCACCCCTCCACTTT
TRBJ1-2 - TRBV28 15 - CASSHKFRQAYGYTF TGTGCCAGCAGCCACAAATTCCGACAGGCCTATGGCTACACCTTC
TRBJ2-1 - TRBV7-2 15 TRBD2 CASSPRRGSTNEQFF TGTGCCAGCAGCCCCCGGCGCGGGAGTACGAATGAGCAGTTCTTC
TRBJ1-1 - TRBV5-4 14 TRBD1 CASRAGQMNTEAFF TGTGCCAGCAGGGCGGGACAGATGAACACTGAAGCTTTCTTT
TRBJ2-1 - TRBV2 13 - CASTRGAYNEQFF TGTGCCAGCACACGGGGGGCATACAATGAGCAGTTCTTC
TRBJ2-7 - TRBV11-3 13 TRBD1 CASSQGQAYEQYF TGTGCCAGCAGCCAGGGACAGGCTTACGAGCAGTACTTC
TRBJ2-1 - TRBV7-3 15 TRBD2 CASSLLAGGPNEQFF TGTGCCAGCAGCTTACTAGCGGGAGGGCCTAATGAGCAGTTCTTC
TRBJ2-3 - TRBV14 15 TRBD2 CASSLRLAGTDTQYF TGTGCCAGCAGCCTTCGACTAGCAGGCACAGATACGCAGTATTTT
TRBJ2-7 - TRBV27 14 TRBD2 CASSLAGGGYEQYF TGTGCCAGCAGTTTAGCGGGAGGAGGCTACGAGCAGTACTTC